Listed below are T cell receptor beta chains from one sample, sequenced in a study of CD8+CD57+ T cells in acquired aplastic anemia. Via MiXCR, TCRdb re-called the reads, giving one row per CDR3 protein. The sample has more than 250,000 distinct CDR3 sequences, 50% to 70% seen once; the top ten hold roughly 8%. Specimen: sorted CD4+, CD8+, or CD8+CD57+ T cells (not recorded which) from PBMCs. These receptors all come from a human donor with severe aplastic anemia or a healthy control (not recorded which). Each CDR3 is given without its conserved first and last residue. The order of the fields is D gene, CDR3 length, V gene, J gene, CDR3 protein. D genes are given only for firm matches.

>NA|13|TRBV12-3/TRBV12-4|TRBJ1-2
ASSSRVSANYGYT
>TRBD1|14|TRBV19|TRBJ1-1
ASSIDPGQANTEAF
>NA|13|TRBV24-1|TRBJ2-5
ATSDPGGIQETQY
>TRBD2|14|TRBV7-2|TRBJ2-1
ASSLALAGGHNEQF
>NA|13|TRBV4-1|TRBJ1-1
ASSQAGRVVTEAF
>NA|17|TRBV7-9|TRBJ2-6
ASSAPGAPGPSGANVLT
>TRBD2|11|TRBV20-1|TRBJ2-1
SATSSGANEQF
>TRBD2|14|TRBV6-6|TRBJ2-3
ASSTPLAGHTDTQY
>TRBD1|12|TRBV6-5|TRBJ1-2
ASRTTGQGRGYT
>NA|10|TRBV5-1|TRBJ2-3
ASNFPTDTQY
>TRBD1|12|TRBV6-6|TRBJ1-2
ASSYSPGGGGYT
>NA|12|TRBV10-3|TRBJ2-2
AISPQGNTGELF
>NA|12|TRBV10-3|TRBJ2-3
AISDGVSSDTQY
>NA|13|TRBV7-6|TRBJ1-1
ASSLVAGLRTEAF
>NA|11|TRBV13|TRBJ2-7
ASKQDWNYEQY
>TRBD1|14|TRBV5-1|TRBJ1-6
ASSLEFGTGNSPLH
>NA|13|TRBV4-3|TRBJ2-5
ASSQADVGVETQY
>TRBD1|12|TRBV6-2/TRBV6-3|TRBJ2-5
ASSRRDSQETQY